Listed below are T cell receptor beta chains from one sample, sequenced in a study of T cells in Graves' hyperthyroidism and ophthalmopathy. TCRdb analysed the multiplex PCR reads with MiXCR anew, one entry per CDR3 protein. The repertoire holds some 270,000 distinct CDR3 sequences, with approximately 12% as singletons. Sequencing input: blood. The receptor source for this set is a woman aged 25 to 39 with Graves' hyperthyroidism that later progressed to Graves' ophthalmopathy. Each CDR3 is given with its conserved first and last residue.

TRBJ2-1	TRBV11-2	CASSLVGLAGILSYNEQFF
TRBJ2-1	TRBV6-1	CASSERQGGGNEQFF
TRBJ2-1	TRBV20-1	CSAPPRGGVNEQFF
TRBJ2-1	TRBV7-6	CASSLAHGGGGYNEQFF
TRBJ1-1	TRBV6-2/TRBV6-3	CASNRAGGSGTEAFF
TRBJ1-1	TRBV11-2	CASSLASGLGGRGTEAFF
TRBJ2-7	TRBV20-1	CSAGLAGASEQYF
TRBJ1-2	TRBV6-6	CASSYSIRPGGGYTF
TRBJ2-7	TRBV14	CASSQGAEQYF
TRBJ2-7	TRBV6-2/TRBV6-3	CASSYSAGGYEQYF